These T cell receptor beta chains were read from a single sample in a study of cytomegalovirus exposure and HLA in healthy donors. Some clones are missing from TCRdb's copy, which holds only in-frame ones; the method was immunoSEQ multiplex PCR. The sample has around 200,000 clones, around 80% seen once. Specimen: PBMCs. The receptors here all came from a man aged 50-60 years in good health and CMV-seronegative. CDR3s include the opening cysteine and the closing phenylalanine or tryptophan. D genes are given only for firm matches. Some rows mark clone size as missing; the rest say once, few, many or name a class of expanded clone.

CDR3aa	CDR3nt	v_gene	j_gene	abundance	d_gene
CASSLSLGRTSGTEQYF	TGTGCCAGCAGTTTATCGCTCGGAAGGACTAGCGGCACCGAGCAGTACTTC	TRBV27	TRBJ2-7	.	TRBD2
CASSSRLAEVPGELFF	TGTGCCAGCAGTAGTAGGCTAGCGGAGGTTCCCGGGGAGCTGTTTTTT	TRBV27	TRBJ2-2	.	TRBD2
CASSYGTGTNQPQHF	TGTGCCAGCAGTTACGGGACAGGAACAAATCAGCCCCAGCATTTT	TRBV6-5	TRBJ1-5	.	TRBD1
CASTQGPTSTEAFF	TGTGCCAGCACTCAGGGCCCCACATCCACTGAAGCTTTCTTT	TRBV2	TRBJ1-1	.	.
CASSQVGIASYEQYF	TGCGCCAGCAGCCAAGTCGGGATAGCCTCATACGAGCAGTACTTC	TRBV4-1	TRBJ2-7	once	.
CASSDRGSYEQYF	TGTGCCAGCAGTGACAGGGGTTCCTACGAGCAGTACTTC	TRBV27	TRBJ2-7	.	TRBD1
CASRESSGRLEGADTQYF	TGTGCCAGTAGGGAGTCTAGCGGGAGATTGGAAGGAGCTGATACGCAGTATTTT	TRBV19	TRBJ2-3	.	TRBD2
CASSRSPGGTEAFF	TGTGCCAGCAGTCGGAGCCCCGGAGGCACTGAAGCTTTCTTT	TRBV6-1	TRBJ1-1	.	.
CASSSQSLAAGVNEQFF	TGTGCCAGCAGCTCCCAGTCGTTGGCAGCGGGAGTAAATGAGCAGTTCTTC	TRBV7-3	TRBJ2-1	.	TRBD2
CASSLASGVENIQYF	TGTGCCAGCAGCTTAGCGTCAGGGGTCGAAAACATTCAGTACTTC	TRBV7-2	TRBJ2-4	.	.
CASSPLGQGGGETQYF	TGTGCCAGCAGTCCCCTGGGACAAGGCGGGGGAGAGACCCAGTACTTC	TRBV28	TRBJ2-5	.	.
CASSSSSGRWAGELFF	TGTGCCAGCAGCTCTTCTAGCGGGAGATGGGCCGGGGAGCTGTTTTTT	TRBV5-4	TRBJ2-2	.	TRBD2